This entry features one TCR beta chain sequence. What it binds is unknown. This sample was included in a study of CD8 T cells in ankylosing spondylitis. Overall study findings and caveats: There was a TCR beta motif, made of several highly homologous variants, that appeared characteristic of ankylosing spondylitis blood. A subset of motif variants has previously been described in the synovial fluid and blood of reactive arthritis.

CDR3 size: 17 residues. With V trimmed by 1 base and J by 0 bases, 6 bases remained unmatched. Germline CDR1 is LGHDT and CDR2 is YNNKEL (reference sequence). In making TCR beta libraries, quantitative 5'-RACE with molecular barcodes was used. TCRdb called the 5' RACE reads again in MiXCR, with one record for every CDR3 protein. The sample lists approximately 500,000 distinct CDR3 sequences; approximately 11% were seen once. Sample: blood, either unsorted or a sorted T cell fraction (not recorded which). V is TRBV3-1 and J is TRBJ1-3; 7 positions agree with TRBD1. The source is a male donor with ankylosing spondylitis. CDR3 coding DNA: TGTGCCAGCAGCCAAGCATTTGACAGGGCCTCTGGAAACACCATATATTTT. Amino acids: CASSQAFDRASGNTIYF.